This T cell receptor (beta chain) was identified during a study of regulatory T cells in long-lasting Graves disease. Study outcomes and limitations: Persistent Graves' patients had lower TCR diversity than newly diagnosed ones.

For TCR beta, libraries came from iRepertoire HTBI primers and Arm-PCR of CDR3 regions. TCRdb reprocessed the multiplex PCR reads via MiXCR and lists one record per CDR3 protein. Found here are approximately 470,000 distinct CDR3 sequences, less than 25% of them singletons; the top ten hold 7% to 10%. This CDR3 has 16 residues. The germline gives CDR1 MNHEY, CDR2 SMNVEV (reference sequence). Trimming at V came to 3 bases and at J to 1 base, leaving 5 bases not matched to a gene. Notes on this clonotype: Its antigen is currently unknown.

Indicated time point: persistent/refractory GD, antithyroid drugs over 5 years with positive TRAb. RNA isolated from PBMCs was used to make the TCR library. The origin of this receptor is a female donor with Graves disease. The sequencing here drew on peripheral blood mononuclear cells (PBMCs), taken when the disease was refractory, from a patient treated with antithyroid drugs. This chain joins TRBV27 and TRBJ1-5, with 8 positions matching TRBD1. CDR3 amino acids: CASSFATGVSNQPQHF. As DNA, the CDR3 is TGTGCCAGCAGTTTTGCGACAGGGGTGAGCAATCAGCCCCAGCATTTT.